The present T cell receptor beta chain was sequenced within a study of beta chain features in type 1 diabetes. Study context: What patients shared with healthy donors was a similar profile of age, gender and cell yields.

A note on this clone: Its antigen is undetermined.

General observations from the study: Comparison showed that naive, central memory and Treg TCRB repertoires appeared more similar among patients than among healthy donors. All four CD4+ subsets from Type 1 diabetes patients carried moderately but significantly shorter TCRB CDR3s. Shorter templates might be favored by PCR, equally in patients and controls.

CDR3 length: 15 residues. Germline V gives CDR1 MDHEN, CDR2 SYDVKM. V lost 4 bases and J 3 bases, leaving 16 bases between the germline ends. Expressed TCRB transcripts were sequenced after all isolated RNA was converted to cDNA. Average reads for naive, central memory and regulatory T cell samples were roughly 3.4 million. Some clones are missing from TCRdb's copy, which holds only in-frame ones; the method was immunoSEQ multiplex PCR. Of fewer than 110,000 clones listed, about 26% are singletons. The sequencing input was central memory CD4+ T cells from blood. The chain couples TRBV28 to TRBJ2-7; D is possibly TRBD2 (6 bases). The source of this sequence is a woman under 30 with type 1 diabetes. The DNA of the CDR3 is TGTGCCAGCAGTTCCCGGTTAGCGGAGGACTACGAGCAGTACTTC. This gives the protein CASSSRLAEDYEQYF.